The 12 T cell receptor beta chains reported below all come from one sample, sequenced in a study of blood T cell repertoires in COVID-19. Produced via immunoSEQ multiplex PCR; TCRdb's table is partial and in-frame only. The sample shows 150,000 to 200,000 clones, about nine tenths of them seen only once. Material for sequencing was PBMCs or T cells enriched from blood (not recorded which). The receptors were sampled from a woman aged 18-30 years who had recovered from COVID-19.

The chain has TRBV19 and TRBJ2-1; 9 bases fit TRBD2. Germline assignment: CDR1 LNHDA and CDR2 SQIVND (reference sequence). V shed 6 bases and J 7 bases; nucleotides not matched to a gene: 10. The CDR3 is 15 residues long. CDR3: CASRISGGRVNEQFF. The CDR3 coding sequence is TGTGCCAGTAGAATCTCTGGCGGGAGGGTAAATGAGCAGTTCTTC.

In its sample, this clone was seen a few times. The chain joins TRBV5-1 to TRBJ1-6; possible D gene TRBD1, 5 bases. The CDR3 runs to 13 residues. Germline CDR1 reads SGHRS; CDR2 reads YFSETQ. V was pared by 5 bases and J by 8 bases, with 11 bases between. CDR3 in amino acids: CASRDTMDSPLHF. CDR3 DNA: TGCGCCAGCAGGGACACAATGGATTCACCCCTCCACTTT.

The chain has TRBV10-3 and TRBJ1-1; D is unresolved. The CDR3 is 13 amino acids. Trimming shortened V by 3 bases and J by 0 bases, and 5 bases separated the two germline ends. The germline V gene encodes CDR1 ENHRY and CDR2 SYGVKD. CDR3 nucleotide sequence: TGTGCCATCAGTGAAGACATGAACACTGAAGCTTTCTTT. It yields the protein CAISEDMNTEAFF.

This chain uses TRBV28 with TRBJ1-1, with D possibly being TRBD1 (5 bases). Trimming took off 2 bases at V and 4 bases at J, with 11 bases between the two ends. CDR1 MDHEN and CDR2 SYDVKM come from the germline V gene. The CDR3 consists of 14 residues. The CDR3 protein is CASSLPSGFTEAFF. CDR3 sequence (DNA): TGTGCCAGCAGTTTACCTTCAGGGTTCACTGAAGCTTTCTTT.

This CDR3 is CAWSKGDGFSYNSPLHF. The CDR3 coding sequence is TGTGCCTGGAGTAAGGGGGACGGTTTCTCCTATAATTCACCCCTCCACTTT. This chain connects TRBV30 to TRBJ1-6; D might be TRBD1 (6 bases). V gave up 2 bases and J gave up 0 bases, with 14 bases separating them. This CDR3 spans 17 amino acids. CDR1 is GTSNPN and CDR2 is SVGIG in the germline V gene (reference sequence).

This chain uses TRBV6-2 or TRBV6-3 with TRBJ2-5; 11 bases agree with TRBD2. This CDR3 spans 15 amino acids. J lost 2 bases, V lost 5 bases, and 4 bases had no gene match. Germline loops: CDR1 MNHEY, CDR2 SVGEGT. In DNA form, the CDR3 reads TGTGCCAGCAGTCTGAGACTAGCGGGGCAAGAGACCCAGTACTTC. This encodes CASSLRLAGQETQYF.

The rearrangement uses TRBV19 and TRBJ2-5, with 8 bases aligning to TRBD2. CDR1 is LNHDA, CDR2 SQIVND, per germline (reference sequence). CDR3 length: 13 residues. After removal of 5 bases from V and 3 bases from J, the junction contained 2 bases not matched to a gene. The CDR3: CASSGTREETQYF. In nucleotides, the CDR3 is TGTGCCAGTAGTGGGACTAGGGAAGAGACCCAGTACTTC.

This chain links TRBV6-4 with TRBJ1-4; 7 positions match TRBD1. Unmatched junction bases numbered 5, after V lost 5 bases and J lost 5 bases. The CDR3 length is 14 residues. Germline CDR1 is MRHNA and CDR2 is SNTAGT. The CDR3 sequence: CASSSGQSNEKLFF. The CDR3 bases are TGTGCCAGCAGTTCGGGACAGTCGAATGAAAAACTGTTTTTT.

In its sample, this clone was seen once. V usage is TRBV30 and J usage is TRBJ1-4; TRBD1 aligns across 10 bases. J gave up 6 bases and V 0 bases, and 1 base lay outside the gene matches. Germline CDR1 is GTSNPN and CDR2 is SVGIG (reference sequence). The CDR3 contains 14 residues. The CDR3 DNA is TGTGCCTGGAGTGTGGGGACAGGGGATGAAAAACTGTTTTTT. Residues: CAWSVGTGDEKLFF.

The DNA for the CDR3 is TGTGCCAGCAGTAACGAGGTCAACTCCTACGAGCAGTACTTC. Amino acid sequence: CASSNEVNSYEQYF. The chain is built from TRBV6-5 and TRBJ2-7; D is unclear. The CDR3 has 14 residues. V lost 5 bases, J lost 0 bases, and 11 bases lay in between. Per the germline V gene, CDR1 is MNHEY and CDR2 is SVGAGI.

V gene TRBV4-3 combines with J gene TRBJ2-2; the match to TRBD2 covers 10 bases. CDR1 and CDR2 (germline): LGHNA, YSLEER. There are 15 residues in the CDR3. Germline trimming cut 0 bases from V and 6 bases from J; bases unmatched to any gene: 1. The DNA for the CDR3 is TGCGCCAGCAGCCAAGATCTAGCGGGGGCCGGGGAGCTGTTTTTT. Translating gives CASSQDLAGAGELFF.

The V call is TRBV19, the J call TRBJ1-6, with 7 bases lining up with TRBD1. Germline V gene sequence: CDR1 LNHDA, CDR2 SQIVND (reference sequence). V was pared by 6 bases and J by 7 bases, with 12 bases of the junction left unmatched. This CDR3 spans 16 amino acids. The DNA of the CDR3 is TGTGCCAGTAGAATCGAACCGGGACAGATAAATTCACCCCTCCACTTT. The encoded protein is CASRIEPGQINSPLHF.